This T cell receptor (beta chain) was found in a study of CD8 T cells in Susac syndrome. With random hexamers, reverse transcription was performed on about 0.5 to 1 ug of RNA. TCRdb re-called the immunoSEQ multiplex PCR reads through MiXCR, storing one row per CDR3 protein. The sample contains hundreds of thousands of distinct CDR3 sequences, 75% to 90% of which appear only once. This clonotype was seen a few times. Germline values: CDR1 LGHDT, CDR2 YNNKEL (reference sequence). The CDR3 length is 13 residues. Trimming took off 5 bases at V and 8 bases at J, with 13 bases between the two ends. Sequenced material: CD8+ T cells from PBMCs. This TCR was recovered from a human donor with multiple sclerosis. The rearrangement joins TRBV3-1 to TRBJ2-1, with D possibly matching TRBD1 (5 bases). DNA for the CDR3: TGTGCCAGCAGCGACAGACAGCTCTATGAGCAGTTCTTC. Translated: CASSDRQLYEQFF.